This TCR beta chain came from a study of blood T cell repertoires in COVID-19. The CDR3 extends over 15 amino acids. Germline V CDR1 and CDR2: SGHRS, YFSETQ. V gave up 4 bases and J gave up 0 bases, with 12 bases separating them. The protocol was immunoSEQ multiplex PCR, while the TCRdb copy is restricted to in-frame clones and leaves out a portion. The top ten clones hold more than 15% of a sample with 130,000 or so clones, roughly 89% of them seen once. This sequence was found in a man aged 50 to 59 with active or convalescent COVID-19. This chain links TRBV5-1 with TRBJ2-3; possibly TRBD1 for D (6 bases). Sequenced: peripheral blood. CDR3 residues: CASSHGQTSTDTQYF. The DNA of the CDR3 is TGCGCCAGCAGCCATGGACAGACTAGCACAGATACGCAGTATTTT.